These 20 T cell receptor beta chains were sequenced from one sample in a study of OX40 agonist ivuxolimab in advanced cancers. The library was produced with the immunoSEQ multiplex PCR assay. Here the immuneACCESS table is served through TCRdb, limited to in-frame sequences with V and J called. Missing clones are a known gap in these copies; in checked studies unresolved V genes cover under half, and the rest lacks a known reason. The sample has some 98,000 clones on record, just under 85% of them singletons. The ten largest clones take up about 1.5% of the sample. Sequencing was performed on CD4+ or CD8+ T cells sorted from blood, taken in a trial of the OX40 agonist ivuxolimab. Receptor source: an adult with an advanced solid tumor such as melanoma, head and neck, liver or kidney cancer.

V usage is TRBV14 and J usage is TRBJ2-3; maybe TRBD2 (6 bases). The CDR3 has 13 amino acids. V lost 4 bases and J 6 bases, leaving 11 bases between the germline ends. CDR1 is SGHDN and CDR2 is FVKESK in the germline V gene. The CDR3 DNA sequence: TGTGCCAGCAGCCGAGCCAGCGGGGATACGCAGTATTTT. Translation: CASSRASGDTQYF.

The J gene is TRBJ2-7, the V gene TRBV7-9, with 10 bases matching TRBD1. There are 14 residues in the CDR3. The ends lost 5 bases at V and 6 bases at J; junction bases unmatched: 7. Germline V CDR1 and CDR2: SEHNR, FQNEAQ (reference sequence). CDR3 sequence reads: CASSPGQGLPEQYF. DNA of the CDR3: TGTGCCAGCAGCCCGGGACAGGGGCTTCCCGAGCAGTACTTC. The whole variable domain, remainder taken from reference TRBV7-9 and TRBJ2-7, is DTGVSQNPRHKITKRGQNVTFRCDPISEHNRLYWYRQTLGQGPEFLTYFQNEAQLEKSRLLSDRFSAERPKGSFSTLEIQRTEQGDSAMYLCASSPGQGLPEQYFGPGTRLTVT.

The V call is TRBV14, the J call TRBJ1-6; a possible D gene is TRBD1 (6 bases). V was cut by 0 bases and J by 10 bases, with 13 bases left in between. CDR3 length equals 15 residues. The V gene's germline CDR1 is SGHDN and CDR2 FVKESK. CDR3 nucleotides: TGTGCCAGCAGCCAAGAGGGCAGGGGACGCTCACCCCTCCACTTT. It is translated as CASSQEGRGRSPLHF.

This rearrangement joins TRBV6-6 to TRBJ1-1; no firm D call. Germline V lookup: CDR1 MNHNY, CDR2 SVGAGI (reference sequence). The CDR3 has 12 amino acids. Trimming shortened V by 4 bases and J by 1 base, and 4 bases separated the two germline ends. CDR3 nucleotides: TGTGCCAGCAGTTCCAGGAACACTGAAGCTTTCTTT. Translation: CASSSRNTEAFF.

V gene TRBV13 combines with J gene TRBJ1-1; a weak D match, TRBD1 (5 bases). The ends were cut back, 5 bases at V and 5 bases at J, with 18 bases in the middle. In germline, CDR1 is PRHDT, CDR2 FYEKMQ (reference sequence). The CDR3 is 15 residues long. CDR3 in amino acids: CASSGRGTRTTEAFF. The DNA for the CDR3 is TGTGCCAGCAGCGGCCGGGGGACCCGGACGACTGAAGCTTTCTTT.

The chain recombines TRBV23-1 with TRBJ2-1; 7 nucleotides align to TRBD2. TRBV23-1 is an open reading frame, and its role is uncertain. This CDR3 comprises 13 residues. With 11 bases clipped from V and 6 bases from J, the junction kept 10 bases outside the gene matches. The CDR3 DNA sequence: TGCGCCGGACTAAATCGGGAGGTCAATGAGCAGTTCTTC. This sequence encodes CAGLNREVNEQFF.

This chain connects TRBV19 to TRBJ1-1, with 8 bases identical to TRBD1. The CDR3 sequence is 14 residues long. Trimming at V came to 3 bases and at J to 4 bases, leaving 4 bases not matched to a gene. The germline V gene encodes CDR1 LNHDA and CDR2 SQIVND (reference sequence). Here the CDR3 reads CASSIRTGGTEAFF. The CDR3 region has the DNA TGTGCCAGTAGTATTAGAACAGGGGGCACTGAAGCTTTCTTT.

The chain combines TRBV19 with TRBJ1-2, with D possibly being TRBD1 (5 bases). V lost 5 bases and J lost 4, with 8 bases in between. In germline, CDR1 is LNHDA, CDR2 SQIVND (reference sequence). The CDR3 totals 12 residues. The CDR3 DNA reads TGTGCCAGTAGTGGGCAGGGCTATGGCTACACCTTC. This codes for CASSGQGYGYTF.

For the CDR3, the DNA is TGTGCCAGCAGTCGATCCGGGACAGGGACGTCCGGGGAGCTGTTTTTT. It specifies CASSRSGTGTSGELFF. V usage is TRBV11-3 and J usage is TRBJ2-2; 9 bases map to TRBD1. CDR1 is SGHNT and CDR2 is YENEEA in the germline V gene. This CDR3 is built from 16 residues. The ends lost 6 bases at V and 6 bases at J; junction bases unmatched: 11.

The chain carries TRBV30 and TRBJ1-3; 10 positions agree with TRBD1. Looked up from germline, CDR1 is GTSNPN and CDR2 is SVGIG (reference sequence). The CDR3 sequence is 15 residues long. J lost 6 bases, V lost 4 bases, and 9 bases had no gene match. CDR3 bases: TGTGCCTGGAACCATCCGGGACAGGGGATAAACACCATATATTTT. Its protein product is CAWNHPGQGINTIYF.

There are a few counts of this clone. V gene TRBV14 combines with J gene TRBJ2-7; D gene ambiguous. CDR1 is SGHDN and CDR2 is FVKESK in the germline V gene. Trimming removed 1 base from V and 2 bases from J, with 3 bases in between. This CDR3 is built from 12 residues. CDR3 bases: TGTGCCAGCAGCCAAGCCACCTACGAGCAGTACTTC. Its protein is CASSQATYEQYF.

The V call is TRBV18, the J call TRBJ2-1; 7 positions agree with TRBD2. CDR1 is KGHSH, CDR2 LQKENI, per germline. This CDR3 is built from 16 residues. Unmatched junction bases numbered 11, after V lost 3 bases and J lost 6 bases. Written as DNA, the CDR3 is TGTGCCAGCTCACCTTCGGCTAGCGGATTACCCAATGAGCAGTTCTTC. It codes for CASSPSASGLPNEQFF.

The chain recombines TRBV5-6 with TRBJ2-7; a weak D match, TRBD2 (6 bases). Germline-derived CDR1 and CDR2 are SGHDT and YYEEEE. The CDR3 contains 15 residues. Trimming shortened V by 4 bases and J by 0 bases, and 14 bases separated the two germline ends. CDR3 coding DNA: TGTGCCAGCAGCGGGACTGGCCAAAGCTCCTACGAGCAGTACTTC. This sequence encodes CASSGTGQSSYEQYF.

This clone has a handful of counts. The chain employs TRBV5-1 and TRBJ2-6; 8 bases match TRBD1. The CDR3 consists of 17 residues. CDR1 SGHRS and CDR2 YFSETQ come from the germline V gene. V was pared by 4 bases and J by 2 bases, with 8 bases of the junction left unmatched. The CDR3 bases are TGCGCCAGCAGCATTGGACAGGGTGGGACTGGGGCCAACGTCCTGACTTTC. Translated, it gives CASSIGQGGTGANVLTF.

This rearrangement joins TRBV27 to TRBJ1-6; D is unresolved. This CDR3 is 16 amino acids long. The ends were cut back, 2 bases at V and 4 bases at J, with 12 bases in the middle. Germline V gene sequence: CDR1 MNHEY, CDR2 SMNVEV (reference sequence). CDR3 residues: CASSLGQKLYNSPLHF. Here the CDR3 DNA reads TGTGCCAGCAGTTTAGGGCAGAAACTATATAATTCACCCCTCCACTTT.

Here the CDR3 reads CASSPGQGREQFF. CDR3 in DNA: TGTGCCAGCAGCCCGGGACAGGGAAGGGAGCAGTTCTTC. The genes are TRBV5-4 and TRBJ2-1; 9 bases agree with TRBD1. The CDR3 spans 13 residues. In germline, CDR1 is SGHNT, CDR2 YYREEE (reference sequence). Trimming cost V 4 bases and J 10 bases; bases outside gene matches: 6. Based on the CDR3 plus reference TRBV5-4 and TRBJ2-1, the full variable domain is ETGVTQSPTHLIKTRGQQVTLRCSSQSGHNTVSWYQQALGQGPQFIFQYYREEENGRGNFPPRFSGLQFPNYSSELNVNALELDDSALYLCASSPGQGREQFFGPGTRLTVL.

A single count supports this clone. The CDR3 region has the DNA TGTGCCTGGAGTGTATCTTCTTTCCCCTACGAGCAGTACTTC. Translation gives CAWSVSSFPYEQYF. The rearrangement joins TRBV30 to TRBJ2-7; D ambiguous. The CDR3 is 14 amino acids. Germline CDR1 is GTSNPN and CDR2 is SVGIG (reference sequence). V lost 0 bases and J 2 bases, leaving 11 bases between the germline ends.

This rearrangement joins TRBV5-1 to TRBJ1-2; unclear D gene. Germline CDR1 SGHRS, CDR2 YFSETQ. CDR3 length equals 13 residues. Trimming removed 4 bases from V and 4 bases from J, with 11 bases in between. The CDR3 DNA is TGCGCCAGCAGCGAATCGGCAGGCTATGGCTACACCTTC. Encoded protein: CASSESAGYGYTF.

Concerning this clone itself: Other DNA sequences in the sample encode the same CDR3. The chain links TRBV19 to TRBJ1-1, with D uncertain. The germline CDR1 and CDR2 sequences are LNHDA and SQIVND (reference sequence). V lost 3 bases and J lost 1, with 6 bases in between. The CDR3 runs to 13 residues. CDR3 in amino acids: CASSISRNTEAFF. Written as DNA, the CDR3 is TGTGCCAGTAGTATCTCGAGGAACACTGAAGCTTTCTTT.

A single count supports this clone. The V gene is TRBV6-6, the J gene TRBJ2-7; TRBD2 matches at 9 bases. CDR3 length: 15 amino acids. V dropped 2 bases and J dropped 1; count of bases not matched to a gene: 3. The germline CDR1 and CDR2 sequences are MNHNY and SVGAGI (reference sequence). The CDR3 DNA is TGTGCCAGCAGTTACATACTAGCGGGTTCCTACGAGCAGTACTTC. This codes for CASSYILAGSYEQYF.